The 15 T cell receptor beta chains listed next were all sequenced from one sample in a study of CD4+ T cells in melanoma. Profiling relied on immunoSEQ multiplex PCR, and the TCRdb table lists in-frame clones only, not all of them. The table has tens of thousands of clones, around 80% seen once. The receptors stem from a human donor with melanoma.

V usage is TRBV6-6 and J usage is TRBJ2-7; TRBD2 matches at 9 bases. CDR3 length: 15 amino acids. The trim removed 5 bases at V and 3 bases at J, leaving 8 bases unmatched. Germline V CDR1 and CDR2: MNHNY, SVGAGI (reference sequence). The DNA of the CDR3 is TGTGCCAGCAGTCCAAGCGGGGGGCACATCTACGAGCAGTACTTC. Protein sequence: CASSPSGGHIYEQYF.

The V gene is TRBV19, the J gene TRBJ1-1, with D possibly being TRBD1 (5 bases). V gave up 1 base and J gave up 3 bases, with 12 bases separating them. The germline CDR1 and CDR2 sequences are LNHDA and SQIVND (reference sequence). This CDR3 region has 15 residues. CDR3 loop: CASSIAATGDTEAFF. Here the CDR3 DNA reads TGTGCCAGTAGTATAGCGGCCACGGGGGACACTGAAGCTTTCTTT.

The chain recombines TRBV9 with TRBJ1-1; no reliable D call. The CDR3 has 13 residues. Trimming left V 3 bases short and J 6 bases short, with 12 bases between. CDR1 SGDLS and CDR2 YYNGEE come from the germline V gene. The CDR3 loop reads CASSGTLSAEAFF. CDR3 coding DNA: TGTGCCAGCAGCGGAACCCTTTCGGCTGAAGCTTTCTTT.

V is TRBV6-6 and J is TRBJ2-5, with 7 bases that match TRBD2. The CDR3 has 11 residues. V shed 7 bases, J shed 5 bases, and the junction held 1 base outside the gene matches. Germline V gives CDR1 MNHNY, CDR2 SVGAGI (reference sequence). CDR3 DNA: TGTGCCAGCACAGCGGGGGAGACCCAGTACTTC. It translates to CASTAGETQYF.

This chain connects TRBV18 to TRBJ2-5; 8 bases map to TRBD1. Germline CDR1 KGHSH, CDR2 LQKENI. This CDR3 is built from 15 residues. After removal of 4 bases from V and 5 bases from J, the junction contained 9 bases not matched to a gene. The CDR3 DNA sequence: TGTGCCAGCTCACTTTCGACAGGGGAATGGGAGACCCAGTACTTC. Protein sequence: CASSLSTGEWETQYF.

The rearrangement links TRBV7-9 to TRBJ1-1; D not resolved. CDR3 size: 11 residues. Per the germline V gene, CDR1 is SEHNR and CDR2 is FQNEAQ (reference sequence). The V end was cut by 6 bases, the J end by 7 bases, with 9 bases between. In DNA, the CDR3 is TGTGCCAGCAGGGTAGTAGGTGAAGCTTTCTTT. This encodes CASRVVGEAFF.

The chain has TRBV12-2 and TRBJ2-1; the DNA was not compared with TRBD2, the D call given in the table. TRBV12-2 is marked as a pseudogene. The CDR3 extends over 15 amino acids. The CDR3 DNA reads as TGTGCAAGTCGCTTAGGGCGGGGTTCCTACAATGAGCAGTTCTTC. Protein: CASRLGRGSYNEQFF.

The chain couples TRBV7-6 to TRBJ2-1; no firm D call. The ends were cut back, 5 bases at V and 0 bases at J, with 5 bases in the middle. CDR1 SGHVS and CDR2 FNYEAQ come from the germline V gene. CDR3 size: 13 residues. CDR3 amino acids: CASSLNSYNEQFF. The CDR3 coding sequence is TGTGCCAGCAGCCTTAACTCCTACAATGAGCAGTTCTTC.

This chain joins TRBV7-8 and TRBJ2-5; D tentatively fits TRBD1 or TRBD2 (5 bases each). CDR3 length: 16 residues. Trimming took off 8 bases at V and 4 bases at J, with 23 bases between the two ends. Germline-derived CDR1 and CDR2 are SGHVS and FQNEAQ. As DNA, the CDR3 is TGTGCCAGCCGAGAGGATAGACTACTGAGGGGAGAGACCCAGTACTTC. Protein sequence: CASREDRLLRGETQYF.

The chain has TRBV27 and TRBJ1-6, with no clear D. Germline V CDR1 and CDR2: MNHEY, SMNVEV (reference sequence). The CDR3 contains 14 residues. The V end was cut by 1 base, the J end by 10 bases, with 11 bases between. CDR3 sequence (DNA): TGTGCCAGCAGTTTATTGTACTATCGGTCACCCCTCCACTTT. This translates into CASSLLYYRSPLHF.

There are a few counts of this clone. This rearrangement joins TRBV5-6 to TRBJ2-3; D remains ambiguous. Germline V lookup: CDR1 SGHDT, CDR2 YYEEEE. CDR3 size: 12 residues. The ends were cut back, 1 base at V and 7 bases at J, with 7 bases in the middle. CDR3 nucleotide sequence: TGTGCCAGCAGCTTGTCTGTGTATACGCAGTATTTT. Translating it yields CASSLSVYTQYF.

The chain couples TRBV11-3 to TRBJ2-1, with TRBD2 matching 13 bases. The trim removed 0 bases at V and 8 bases at J, leaving 4 bases unmatched. CDR1 and CDR2 from the germline V gene are SGHNT and YENEEA. The CDR3 has 16 amino acids. In DNA form, the CDR3 reads TGTGCCAGCAGCTTAGACAAGACTAGCGGGGGGTATGAGCAGTTCTTC. It specifies CASSLDKTSGGYEQFF.

The CDR3 loop reads CASRSPGLEQETQYF. DNA for the CDR3: TGCGCCAGCAGATCGCCGGGACTAGAGCAAGAGACCCAGTACTTC. V and J are TRBV5-1 and TRBJ2-5; 8 bases align to TRBD2. The CDR3 length is 15 residues. The germline V gene encodes CDR1 SGHRS and CDR2 YFSETQ. Germline trimming cut 5 bases from V and 2 bases from J; bases unmatched to any gene: 8. Variable domain in full (rest from reference TRBV5-1 and TRBJ2-5): KAGVTQTPRYLIKTRGQQVTLSCSPISGHRSVSWYQQTPGQGLQFLFEYFSETQRNKGNFPGRFSGRQFSNSRSEMNVSTLELGDSALYLCASRSPGLEQETQYFGPGTRLLVL.

This clone appeared a few times. This rearrangement joins TRBV7-2 to TRBJ2-7, with 9 positions matching TRBD1. J lost 4 bases, V lost 4 bases, and 5 bases had no gene match. There are 14 residues in the CDR3. Germline lookup yields CDR1 SGHTA and CDR2 FQGNSA. The CDR3 bases are TGTGCCAGCAGCTCGGACAGGGGAAGATACGAGCAGTACTTC. Translation: CASSSDRGRYEQYF.

This clone is medium-sized in the sample. V gene TRBV6-5 combines with J gene TRBJ1-4; no definite D call. The CDR3 runs to 14 residues. V lost 5 bases, J lost 4 bases, and 11 bases lay in between. Looked up from germline, CDR1 is MNHEY and CDR2 is SVGAGI. The CDR3 protein is CASSQYPGNEKLFF. The CDR3 bases are TGTGCCAGCAGTCAGTATCCCGGTAATGAAAAACTGTTTTTT.